This paragraph covers one TCR beta chain sequence. Its antigen is still unknown. Qualities for individual bases were not recorded, and no much larger clone is one base off. The CDR3 runs 11 residues from the cysteine to the phenylalanine. Just the 33-base CDR3 DNA is kept, in frame starting at base 1. As encoded in the germline V gene, CDR1 is MGHDK while CDR2 is SYGVNS. V and J are truncated by 7 bases and 6 bases respectively, leaving an intervening sequence of 9 bases. The TCR beta CDR3 regions were amplified from RNA transcripts. For the first round of RT-PCR on the TCR CDR3, the HTBI primer set was used together with the Qiagen OneStep RT-PCR kit. Libraries were constructed in a second round of multiplex PCR, after which size selection and purification were performed. Paired-end sequencing of the libraries was performed with 100 bp reads on an Illumina HiSeq2000. Under the source paper's analysis protocol: SOAPnuke was used to process the raw data, removing reads that contained adapters or uncalled bases, had a mean Phred below 15, or lacked an exact match to the constant primer or identifier. COPE v1.2.5 was used to merge the high-quality paired reads, and each unique nucleotide sequence was defined as a clonotype. Clonotypes were aligned to IMGT TRBV, TRBD and TRBJ reference segments using MiTCR v1.1. Analysis was restricted to V-J combinations with a frequency above 0.0001, which covered roughly 99% of repertoires. The TCS score was defined as the ratio of F50 (clonal expansion) to E x V (chaos), calculated using BLOSUM62-based TCRdist between CDR3 peptides within each V-J. Welch's t-statistics and random forest reduced several hundred V-J features to 10 to 15, which were used in a naive Bayes classifier (R e1071). The similarity between thyroid and blood repertoires was quantified using the Morisita-Horn index. The public reads were reprocessed in TCRdb via fastp at Q25 and MiXCR, keeping in-frame beta chains. For every CDR3 protein sequence, its rows merge into one entry that carries the most common genes and DNA. The V and J calls here are based on TCRdb, not the publication. For this sample there are hundreds of thousands of distinct CDR3 sequences; 45% appear just once. Under 8.5% of the sample lies in the top ten.

The data originate from a study of T cells in Graves' hyperthyroidism and ophthalmopathy (dated by TCRdb to 2018 to 2020). For context, the study as a whole: TCR V-J signatures able to tell the groups apart were searched for in a discovery cohort of 95 to 100 patients, of whom 43 had Graves' ophthalmopathy and about 60 had stable Graves' hyperthyroidism. Whether ophthalmopathy could be predicted prospectively was tested in an independent validation cohort made up of 18 to 20 hyperthyroidism patients plus 17 patients who later progressed to ophthalmopathy. According to the paper, TCR Vbeta CDR3 sequencing was carried out on roughly 130 peripheral blood samples, which came from fewer than 50 ophthalmopathy, approximately 72 hyperthyroidism and about 17 progressor patients. Once sampling was done, hyperthyroidism patients were given methimazole at a starting dose of 30 mg daily, whereas ophthalmopathy patients were given high-dose intravenous methylprednisolone. The study also compared thyroid tissue and blood T-cell repertoires from more than 5 Graves' hyperthyroidism patients. For training and testing, the roughly 93 patients in the discovery cohort were randomly divided in a 7:3 ratio.

On the study overall, not on this receptor specifically: In cross-validation, a model built on a 13 V-J signature told ophthalmopathy apart from stable hyperthyroidism with roughly 87% sensitivity and 81% to 82% specificity, and in testing the same model reached 80%/75%. In validation, progression to ophthalmopathy was predicted by the model with about 70% sensitivity and roughly 72% specificity, a median of 6.5 months before onset. Sample size was not statistically predetermined, and investigators were not blinded to group allocation. Most expanded thyroid clonotypes (frequency above 0.001) were also detected in blood, a finding suggesting that blood repertoires may reflect thyroid immune responses.

The study excluded patients with uncontrolled infections, other autoimmune diseases, pregnancy or lactation. Diagnoses were established on the basis of clinical symptoms, serum thyroxine and TRAb, thyroid ultrasound, and orbital computed tomography. Trizol reagent was used to extract total RNA, and RNA quality was then checked on an Agilent 2100 Bioanalyzer. The sequence came from an adult man with Graves' disease, either hyperthyroidism or ophthalmopathy (not recorded which). Recombination connected TRBV25-1 to TRBJ1-2, with a tentative D gene TRBD1 over 5 matching bases. Sequenced sample: peripheral blood or thyroid tissue (not recorded which). The CDR3 region has the sequence CASKGTDGYTF. The DNA is as follows: TGTGCCAGCAAGGGGACGGATGGCTACACCTTC.